This T cell receptor beta chain was observed in a study of blood T cell repertoires in COVID-19. TCRdb's table, derived via immunoSEQ multiplex PCR, lists solely in-frame clones and lacks some. Of hundreds of thousands of clones detected, approximately 86% appear once; the ten largest clones hold 0.65% to 0.8%. With V trimmed by 5 bases and J by 5 bases, 7 bases remained unmatched. Germline CDR1 reads SGHRS; CDR2 reads YFSETQ. The CDR3 is made up of 14 amino acids. The sequenced material came from peripheral blood. This chain joins TRBV5-1 and TRBJ2-7; TRBD1 matches 10 bases. This sequence originates from a human donor in a cohort sampled during active COVID-19. The CDR3 DNA reads TGCGCCAGCAGAAAGGGACAGGGGATCCACGAGCAGTACTTC. It is translated as CASRKGQGIHEQYF.